The present T cell receptor beta chain was sequenced within a study of cytomegalovirus exposure and HLA in healthy donors. Overall study context: Out of roughly 170 million T cells, an earlier analysis found fewer than 140 million unique TCR beta sequences in total. Study observations and caveats: Most observed TCR sequences were rare, whereas some public TCRs were detected in many donors. The study designated over 150 TCR beta chains cytomegalovirus-associated.

The CDR3 has 14 residues. Germline values: CDR1 MGHDK, CDR2 SYGVNS. Concerning this clone itself: Its target is not known. The junction shows a germline mismatch at one end, possibly a read error. The same CDR3 also results from other DNA sequences found in this sample.

The PCR contained 60 Vbeta and 13 Jbeta primers. The assay was immunoSEQ multiplex PCR, and TCRdb's table has in-frame clones only and misses some. The table includes 90,000 to 110,000 clones, about two thirds detected once. Sequenced input: PBMCs. The TCR comes from a woman between 65 and 79 years old in good health and CMV-seropositive. J is TRBJ1-2 and V is TRBV25-1; 8 nucleotides line up with TRBD1. CDR3 protein: CASSESGRGHGYTF. CDR3 bases: TGCGCCAGCAGTGAATCTGGCAGGGGGCATGGCTACACCTTC.